This T cell receptor beta chain was recorded in a study of blood T cell repertoires in COVID-19. As for the study in general: Sources were T cells, B-cell-depleted T cells, or PBMCs; the material itself was cDNA or gDNA.

The germline V and J ends were trimmed by 7 bases and 3 bases, with 10 bases remaining between them. CDR3 length equals 12 residues. Germline loops: CDR1 SQVTM, CDR2 ANQGSEA. In the authors' workflow: Estimates of nucleated cell counts were drawn from the amplification of reference gene primers. Here immunoSEQ multiplex PCR was the method, and the copy in TCRdb shows in-frame clones only, minus some. The DNA was the basis for D and trimming; V, J and clone size are from that table. Of some 180,000 clones in the sample, 87% were seen once. Input material: peripheral blood. The TCR sequence derives from a man aged 55 to 70 with active or convalescent COVID-19. The chain is built from TRBV29-1 and TRBJ1-5; D is undetermined. The CDR3 DNA reads TGCAGCGCCAGACAATCCAATCAGCCCCAGCATTTT. It yields the protein CSARQSNQPQHF.